The T cell receptor (beta chain) under discussion was sequenced for a study of blood T cell repertoires in COVID-19. Across the study: COVID-19 samples from acute and convalescent phases originated in the United States, Italy and Spain. In each case, the material was cDNA or gDNA derived from T cells, B-cell-depleted T cells, or PBMCs.

As handled by the study authors: How many nucleated cells were present was estimated from reference gene primer amplification. Libraries were prepared by immunoSEQ multiplex PCR; TCRdb keeps only in-frame clonotypes and omits some of them. The DNA was the basis for D and trimming; V, J and clone size are from that table. Of roughly 220,000 clones detected, around 90% appear once; the ten largest clones hold 3% to 3.5%. In germline, CDR1 is SQVTM, CDR2 ANQGSEA. V lost 7 bases, J lost 6 bases, and 10 bases stayed unmatched. This CDR3 is 14 amino acids long. The clonotype originates from a man in his 60s with acute or convalescent COVID-19. What was sequenced was peripheral blood. This chain joins TRBV29-1 and TRBJ2-3; 10 nucleotides line up with TRBD2. The DNA of the CDR3 is TGCAGCGCCGGGCTAGCGGGGGAAATGGATACGCAGTATTTT. Translation: CSAGLAGEMDTQYF.